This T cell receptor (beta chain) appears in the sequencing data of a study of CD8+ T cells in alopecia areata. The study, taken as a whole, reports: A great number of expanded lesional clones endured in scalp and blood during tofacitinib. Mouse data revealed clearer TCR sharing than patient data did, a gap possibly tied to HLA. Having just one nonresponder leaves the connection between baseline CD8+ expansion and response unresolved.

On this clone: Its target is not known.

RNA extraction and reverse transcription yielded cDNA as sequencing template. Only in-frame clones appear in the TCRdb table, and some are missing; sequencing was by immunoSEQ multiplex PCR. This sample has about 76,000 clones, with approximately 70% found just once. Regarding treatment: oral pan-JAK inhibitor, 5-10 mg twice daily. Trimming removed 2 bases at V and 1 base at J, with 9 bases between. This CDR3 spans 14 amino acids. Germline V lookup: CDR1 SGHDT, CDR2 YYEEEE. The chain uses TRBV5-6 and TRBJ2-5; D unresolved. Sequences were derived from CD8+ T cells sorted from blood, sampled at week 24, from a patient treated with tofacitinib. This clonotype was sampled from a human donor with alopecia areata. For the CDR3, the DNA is TGTGCCAGCAGCTTAATTGGCCTCCAAGAGACCCAGTACTTC. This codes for CASSLIGLQETQYF. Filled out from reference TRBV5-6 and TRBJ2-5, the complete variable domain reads DAGVTQSPTHLIKTRGQQVTLRCSPKSGHDTVSWYQQALGQGPQFIFQYYEEEERQRGNFPDRFSGHQFPNYSSELNVNALLLGDSALYLCASSLIGLQETQYFGPGTRLLVL.